The 31 T cell receptor beta chains below all came from one sample that was sequenced in a study of blood T cell repertoires in COVID-19. Profiling relied on immunoSEQ multiplex PCR, and the TCRdb table lists in-frame clones only, not all of them. The sample consists of 190,000 or so clones, approximately 86% of them appearing once. Sequencing was performed on peripheral blood. The receptors stem from a man aged 40-50 years with active or convalescent COVID-19.

This clone was found once. The rearrangement links TRBV9 to TRBJ1-1; TRBD1 is a possible D gene (6 bases). The CDR3 runs to 16 residues. V was clipped by 3 bases and J by 4 bases, with 19 bases between them. Germline CDR1 SGDLS, CDR2 YYNGEE. The CDR3 DNA sequence: TGTGCCAGCAGCGCCCCAGGGGTTGAATTCTTCACTGAAGCTTTCTTT. Amino acids: CASSAPGVEFFTEAFF.

DNA of the CDR3: TGTGCCAGCAGCTCCGGGGGGGCAGGCGAGCAGTACTTC. Its protein is CASSSGGAGEQYF. The chain recombines TRBV7-2 with TRBJ2-7; 8 positions agree with TRBD2. The CDR3 length is 13 residues. In germline, CDR1 is SGHTA, CDR2 FQGNSA. J was trimmed by 6 bases and V by 4 bases; bases with no gene match: 5.

The V and J genes are TRBV30 and TRBJ1-1; D not certain. This CDR3 is built from 13 residues. V shed 4 bases and J shed 6 bases, with 15 bases lying between them. The germline gives CDR1 GTSNPN, CDR2 SVGIG (reference sequence). The CDR3 here is CAWTPEGPPEAFF. DNA of the CDR3: TGTGCCTGGACCCCGGAGGGTCCACCTGAAGCTTTCTTT.

The chain recombines TRBV7-2 with TRBJ2-7, with TRBD2 matching over 9 bases. The CDR3 spans 13 residues. Per germline, CDR1 SGHTA and CDR2 FQGNSA. J gave up 3 bases and V 8 bases, and 5 bases lay outside the gene matches. In DNA form, the CDR3 reads TGTGCCAGCGGCGGGGGGGCGGTCTACGAGCAGTACTTC. Amino acid sequence: CASGGGAVYEQYF.

This chain links TRBV6-1 with TRBJ2-3; D ambiguous. V lost 3 bases to trimming and J lost 2 bases, with 6 bases between them. The CDR3 length is 13 residues. CDR1 is MNHNS, CDR2 SASEGT, per germline. CDR3 residues: CASSDGATDTQYF. The CDR3 DNA reads as TGTGCCAGCAGTGACGGAGCCACAGATACGCAGTATTTT.

This clone has only a few counts. For the CDR3, the DNA is TGTGCCAGTAGTACACGGACTAGCGGGGAGGGAGATACGCAGTATTTT. As protein: CASSTRTSGEGDTQYF. The rearrangement joins TRBV19 to TRBJ2-3; 12 nucleotides line up with TRBD2. Germline CDR1 reads LNHDA; CDR2 reads SQIVND (reference sequence). Trimming took 4 bases from V and 5 from J; bases not matched to a gene: 7. This CDR3 spans 16 amino acids.

This clone occurred a few times. V usage is TRBV6-5 and J usage is TRBJ1-5, with 9 bases lining up with TRBD1. Trimming cost V 6 bases and J 8 bases; bases outside gene matches: 11. Germline V lookup: CDR1 MNHEY, CDR2 SVGAGI. The CDR3 runs to 15 residues. Here the CDR3 DNA reads TGTGCCAGCAGCAGGGACAGGGTGATGGGTAAGCCCCAGCATTTT. It specifies CASSRDRVMGKPQHF.

This chain uses TRBV29-1 with TRBJ1-1; D gene unclear. The CDR3 loop spans 12 amino acids. From germline, CDR1 is SQVTM and CDR2 ANQGSEA. The CDR3 DNA follows: TGCAGGGTGGAGGAGGAGAACACTGAAGCTTTCTTT. Translated, it gives CRVEEENTEAFF.

Turning to this clone: Additional DNA sequences in this sample encode the identical CDR3. The chain recombines TRBV29-1 with TRBJ2-7, with D perhaps TRBD2 (6 bases). Germline CDR1 reads SQVTM; CDR2 reads ANQGSEA. CDR3 length: 13 amino acids. Trimming removed 7 bases at V and 0 bases at J, with 13 bases between. Here the CDR3 DNA reads TGCAGCGCTGTGGGAGGTTACTCCTACGAGCAGTACTTC. As protein: CSAVGGYSYEQYF.

V gene TRBV4-1 combines with J gene TRBJ1-1, with unresolved D. The V end lost 0 bases, the J end lost 4 bases, and 12 bases lay between the germline ends. Looked up from germline, CDR1 is MGHRA and CDR2 is YSYEKL. This CDR3 has 15 residues. The DNA of the CDR3 is TGCGCCAGCAGCCAAGATTACTGGAGCCCCACTGAAGCTTTCTTT. Amino acids: CASSQDYWSPTEAFF.

The genes are TRBV15 and TRBJ2-3, with D possibly being TRBD2 (5 bases). Germline assignment: CDR1 LNHNV and CDR2 YYDKDF (reference sequence). CDR3 size: 15 residues. The V end lost 0 bases, the J end lost 4 bases, and 11 bases lay between the germline ends. CDR3 nucleotide sequence: TGTGCCACCAGCAGAGAACGATCGGGGTCAGATACGCAGTATTTT. Its protein is CATSRERSGSDTQYF.

This sequence joins TRBV18 and TRBJ1-1; maybe TRBD1 (6 bases). CDR1 is KGHSH and CDR2 is LQKENI in the germline V gene. CDR3 length: 17 amino acids. The V gene lost 1 base and the J gene lost 0 bases, with 15 bases spanning the gap. The CDR3 sequence is CASSPLRGSGMNTEAFF. The CDR3 DNA is TGTGCCAGCTCACCACTTAGGGGGAGTGGGATGAACACTGAAGCTTTCTTT.

The chain recombines TRBV28 with TRBJ2-7, with 7 bases fitting TRBD1. The length of the CDR3 is 18 residues. CDR1 and CDR2 (germline): MDHEN, SYDVKM. Unmatched junction bases numbered 22, after V lost 6 bases and J lost 5 bases. CDR3 in amino acids: CASSKPGTAKVVGHEQYF. In DNA, the CDR3 is TGTGCCAGCAGCAAGCCGGGGACAGCCAAGGTAGTAGGCCACGAGCAGTACTTC. The full variable domain, rest sourced from reference TRBV28 and TRBJ2-7, is DVKVTQSSRYLVKRTGEKVFLECVQDMDHENMFWYRQDPGLGLRLIYFSYDVKMKEKGDIPEGYSVSREKKERFSLILESASTNQTSMYLCASSKPGTAKVVGHEQYFGPGTRLTVT.

V usage is TRBV27 and J usage is TRBJ2-5, with 7 nucleotides matching TRBD2. Germline lookup yields CDR1 MNHEY and CDR2 SMNVEV (reference sequence). The CDR3 is 16 residues long. Trimming at V came to 3 bases and at J to 1 base, leaving 8 bases not matched to a gene. The CDR3 nucleotides are TGTGCCAGCAGTTTGTACTCGGGGGGTATCCAAGAGACCCAGTACTTC. Encoded protein: CASSLYSGGIQETQYF.

This sequence joins TRBV11-3 and TRBJ2-7; D not resolved. The V gene lost 2 bases and the J gene lost 0 bases, with 14 bases spanning the gap. The CDR3 sequence is 16 residues long. From germline, CDR1 is SGHNT and CDR2 YENEEA. Written as DNA, the CDR3 is TGTGCCAGCAGCTTAACCACGGTAGACTCCTCCTACGAGCAGTACTTC. This sequence encodes CASSLTTVDSSYEQYF.

The chain combines TRBV10-3 with TRBJ1-1; D is possibly TRBD1 (6 bases). The CDR3 loop spans 12 amino acids. Germline V gene sequence: CDR1 ENHRY, CDR2 SYGVKD. Trimming took 11 bases from V and 2 from J, leaving 12 bases between them. The chain's CDR3 is CAGGAVNTEAFF. In DNA, the CDR3 is TGTGCCGGGGGGGCAGTCAACACTGAAGCTTTCTTT.

In regard to this clone: Within the sample, other DNA sequences also encode this same CDR3. The rearrangement uses TRBV6-1 and TRBJ1-2; 9 nucleotides match TRBD1. Per germline, CDR1 MNHNS and CDR2 SASEGT. Germline trimming cut 0 bases from V and 3 bases from J; bases unmatched to any gene: 2. The CDR3 has 15 residues. The CDR3 nucleotides read TGTGCCAGCAGTGAAGCCCGGGACAGGGACTATGGCTACACCTTC. Translation gives CASSEARDRDYGYTF.

The rearrangement links TRBV2 to TRBJ2-5; TRBD1 aligns across 7 bases. Per germline, CDR1 SNHLY and CDR2 FYNNEI. V lost 5 bases and J lost 4; bases outside the gene matches: 7. This CDR3 contains 14 residues. CDR3 loop: CASSYVQGRETQYF. The DNA for the CDR3 is TGTGCCAGCAGTTATGTACAGGGGCGAGAGACCCAGTACTTC.

This clone appeared once. The chain is built from TRBV2 and TRBJ2-1; 9 positions agree with TRBD1. Looked up from germline, CDR1 is SNHLY and CDR2 is FYNNEI. There are 13 residues in the CDR3. The ends lost 7 bases at V and 6 bases at J; junction bases unmatched: 4. This CDR3 is CASKVGQGNEQFF. The CDR3 DNA reads TGTGCCAGCAAAGTGGGACAGGGCAATGAGCAGTTCTTC.

J is TRBJ1-1 and V is TRBV7-9; D remains unclear. V lost 5 bases and J 1 base, leaving 2 bases between the germline ends. The germline V gene encodes CDR1 SEHNR and CDR2 FQNEAQ (reference sequence). This CDR3 has 11 residues. The CDR3, as DNA: TGTGCCAGCAGCCAGAACACTGAAGCTTTCTTT. Residues: CASSQNTEAFF.

The rearrangement links TRBV28 to TRBJ1-2; maybe TRBD1 (5 bases). This CDR3 contains 16 residues. V dropped 4 bases and J dropped 8 bases, with 23 bases sitting between them. CDR1 and CDR2 from the germline V gene are MDHEN and SYDVKM. The CDR3 is CASSSPGGIRSWGYTF. The DNA for the CDR3 is TGTGCCAGCAGTTCACCTGGGGGGATCAGGTCTTGGGGCTACACCTTC.

The chain uses TRBV7-9 and TRBJ1-2; D not resolved. Germline V gene sequence: CDR1 SEHNR, CDR2 FQNEAQ (reference sequence). V lost 2 bases to trimming and J lost 6 bases, with 7 bases between them. CDR3 length: 12 residues. The CDR3 nucleotides are TGTGCCAGCAGCTTAACCCGCGATGGCTACACCTTC. This encodes CASSLTRDGYTF.

The chain carries TRBV21-1 and TRBJ1-3; no DNA check was done on the table's D call, TRBD1. TRBV21-1 has pseudogene status. CDR3 length: 15 amino acids. The CDR3 DNA sequence: TGTGCCAGCAGCAAATCAGGGGTTTCTGGAAACACCATATATTTT. This codes for CASSKSGVSGNTIYF.

The chain links TRBV2 to TRBJ1-6, with D possibly TRBD1 on 5 matching bases. Germline CDR1 and CDR2: SNHLY and FYNNEI. The CDR3 has 14 residues. V lost 9 bases and J lost 9, with 18 bases in between. The CDR3 reads CASLKTGLASPLHF. The CDR3 region has the DNA TGTGCCAGTCTCAAAACGGGACTTGCTTCACCCCTCCACTTT.

The rearrangement joins TRBV4-3 to TRBJ1-6; perhaps TRBD1 as D (6 bases). Per germline, CDR1 LGHNA and CDR2 YSLEER. CDR3 length: 14 residues. V was shortened by 3 bases and J by 9 bases, with 12 bases between the two germline ends. The CDR3 DNA follows: TGCGCCAGCAGCCATCTTAGAGGGGGTTCACCCCTCCACTTT. Protein product: CASSHLRGGSPLHF.

The chain recombines TRBV11-2 with TRBJ2-2; TRBD2 matches 8 bases. The CDR3 runs 18 residues. The germline V gene encodes CDR1 SGHAT and CDR2 FQNNGV. Trimming cost V 4 bases and J 0 bases; bases outside gene matches: 10. CDR3 residues: CASSSTGGGGPNTGELFF. CDR3 DNA: TGTGCCAGCAGCTCTACTGGCGGCGGGGGGCCGAACACCGGGGAGCTGTTTTTT.

The rearrangement links TRBV7-9 to TRBJ1-2, with D perhaps matching TRBD1 (6 bases). The germline CDR1 and CDR2 sequences are SEHNR and FQNEAQ (reference sequence). The CDR3 is 14 residues long. V gave up 0 bases and J gave up 8 bases, with 13 bases separating them. The chain's CDR3 is CASSLAATGGGYTF. CDR3 in DNA: TGTGCCAGCAGCTTAGCGGCGACAGGAGGCGGCTACACCTTC.

The V and J genes are TRBV4-1 and TRBJ2-2; possibly TRBD2 for D (7 bases). The CDR3 covers 18 residues. V was shortened by 3 bases and J by 2 bases, with 19 bases between the two germline ends. Germline CDR1 and CDR2: MGHRA and YSYEKL. For the CDR3, the DNA is TGCGCCAGCAGCCATGAAGGGGGGGGACCGAGAAACACCGGGGAGCTGTTTTTT. Its translation is CASSHEGGGPRNTGELFF.

This clone was observed a handful of times. V is TRBV27 and J is TRBJ1-1; D is uncertain. Trimming removed 2 bases from V and 10 bases from J, with 14 bases in between. From germline, CDR1 is MNHEY and CDR2 SMNVEV (reference sequence). CDR3 length equals 13 residues. CDR3 bases: TGTGCCAGCAGTTTAGGCCCTCTCTCGGGAGCTTTCTTT. Translation: CASSLGPLSGAFF.

The chain joins TRBV7-2 to TRBJ1-6; a possible D gene is TRBD1 (5 bases). The length of the CDR3 is 13 residues. Germline CDR1 SGHTA, CDR2 FQGNSA. Between the trimmed V and J ends, which lost 5 bases and 9 bases, there was a span of 11 bases. CDR3 bases: TGTGCCAGCAGCACCAGGGATGGTTCACCCCTCCACTTT. Its translation is CASSTRDGSPLHF.

The chain joins TRBV14 to TRBJ1-2; 8 nucleotides align to TRBD1. CDR1 and CDR2 (germline): SGHDN, FVKESK. CDR3 size: 12 residues. The V gene end was trimmed by 3 bases and the J gene end by 7 bases; junction bases not matched to a gene: 1. CDR3 bases: TGTGCCAGCAGCCATGGACAGGGTGGCTACACCTTC. It yields the protein CASSHGQGGYTF.